This TCR beta chain was sequenced during a study of CXCR3-negative and CXCR3-positive naive CD8 T cells. The study's findings and limits: Similar TRBV-TRBJ gene usage was seen in naive CXCR3-negative and CXCR3-positive cells, but not in memory cells. The TRB CDR3s that CXCR3-positive naive cells carried were more hydrophobic than those of CXCR3-negative naive cells. TCR strength was inferred from TRB CDR3 properties, while surface CD5 was comparable between naive subsets. Diversity was high in both naive subsets and much lower in memory cells.

The method, 5' RACE with UMI labels, was used to prepare the TRB cDNA libraries. Reanalyzing the 5' RACE reads, TCRdb keeps one entry per CDR3 protein, without DNA. This sample's table reports 130,000 to 150,000 distinct CDR3 sequences. The CDR3 loop spans 17 amino acids. Per the germline V gene, CDR1 is LGHNA and CDR2 is YSLEER. Regarding this clonotype: Its antigen is still unknown.

Naive CD8+ T cells showed CD45RO-CCR7+CD27+CD95-. This TCR was sampled from a human donor in good health. Some clones in this sample may be carry-over from other donors' samples. The sequenced material came from naive CXCR3+ CD8+ T cells from blood. The sample's subset: CD45RO-CCR7+CD27+CD95- naive CD8+ T cells expressing CXCR3 (TNR3+). The chain recombines TRBV4-3 with TRBJ2-6. The CDR3 is CASSQETPSSGANVLTF.